Below are 9 T cell receptor beta chains sequenced from a single sample in a study of early T cells in non-severe SARS-CoV-2 infection. One entry per CDR3 protein, called by TCRdb with MiXCR from the 5' RACE reads. The table lists under 75,000 distinct CDR3 sequences, 12% of them singletons. Source material: whole blood. The receptors come from an adult who was a healthcare worker with PCR-confirmed SARS-CoV-2 infection or an uninfected control (not recorded which).

The CDR3 region is CAWMREGGELFF. The CDR3 nucleotides are TGTGCCTGGATGCGGGAGGGCGGGGAGCTGTTTTTT. The rearrangement joins TRBV30 to TRBJ2-2, with TRBD2 matching 9 bases. The CDR3 is made up of 12 amino acids. V lost 4 bases and J lost 7; bases outside the gene matches: 1. Germline V gene data show CDR1 as GTSNPN and CDR2 as SVGIG (reference sequence).

This clonotype has at least ten counts. The rearrangement links TRBV12-3 or TRBV12-4 to TRBJ1-5; no firm D call. This CDR3 contains 13 residues. Trimming stripped 2 bases from V and 4 bases from J, with 6 bases between. The CDR3 DNA sequence: TGTGCCAGCAGTTTATCCAGGAATCAGCCCCAGCATTTT. Its protein is CASSLSRNQPQHF.

This clonotype showed up many times. The V gene is TRBV4-2, the J gene TRBJ2-2, with 7 bases matching TRBD2. This CDR3 is 15 amino acids long. Looked up from germline, CDR1 is LGHNA and CDR2 is YNFKEQ. The J segment lost 6 bases and the V segment lost 5 bases, leaving 9 bases of the junction unmatched. DNA for the CDR3: TGTGCCAGCAGCTCGGAGGGCGGGAGCGCCGGGGAGCTGTTTTTT. Its protein is CASSSEGGSAGELFF.

Turning to this clonotype: This may be a read error, as it is one base from a much larger clone. The chain links TRBV5-1 to TRBJ2-1; D tentatively reads TRBD1 or TRBD2 (5 bases each). This CDR3 spans 15 amino acids. Between the trimmed V and J ends, which lost 0 bases and 9 bases, there was a span of 16 bases. The germline gives CDR1 SGHRS, CDR2 YFSETQ. The CDR3 DNA reads TGCGCCAGCAGCTTGGAGTGGGACCCGGCACGTGAGCAGTTCTTC. It yields the protein CASSLEWDPAREQFF.

This clonotype was seen a handful of times. V gene TRBV19 combines with J gene TRBJ2-3, with 8 bases aligning to TRBD1. Per the germline V gene, CDR1 is LNHDA and CDR2 is SQIVND (reference sequence). CDR3 length: 15 residues. V dropped 3 bases and J dropped 1; count of bases not matched to a gene: 3. CDR3 residues: CASSIPTGGTDTQYF. The CDR3 DNA follows: TGTGCCAGTAGTATCCCGACAGGGGGCACAGATACGCAGTATTTT.

There are a few counts of this clonotype. CDR3 DNA: TGTGCCAGTAGTATCGGCCAGGGAGAAGAGACCCAGTACTTC. This gives the protein CASSIGQGEETQYF. V and J are TRBV19 and TRBJ2-5; D could derive from TRBD1 or TRBD2 (5 bases each). V was trimmed by 3 bases and J by 3 bases, leaving 11 bases between them. Germline V lookup: CDR1 LNHDA, CDR2 SQIVND (reference sequence). The CDR3 has 14 amino acids.

This clonotype was counted between two and nine times. V and J are TRBV12-3 or TRBV12-4 and TRBJ2-1; 7 positions agree with TRBD2. The CDR3 sequence is 17 residues long. Unmatched junction bases numbered 13, after V lost 4 bases and J lost 4 bases. CDR3 nucleotides: TGTGCCAGCAGTTCCTCCCCGGTGGCGGGGGTATACAATGAGCAGTTCTTC. Its protein is CASSSSPVAGVYNEQFF.

In its sample, this clonotype was seen a few times. This rearrangement joins TRBV3-1 to TRBJ2-7; D is unclear. Germline assignment: CDR1 LGHDT and CDR2 YNNKEL (reference sequence). Trimming pared 4 bases from V and 2 bases from J, leaving 12 bases between. The length of the CDR3 is 14 residues. DNA of the CDR3: TGTGCCAGCAGCCGTGGCTACGGAGCCTACGAGCAGTACTTC. Its protein is CASSRGYGAYEQYF.

This clonotype was seen ten or more times. The chain couples TRBV24-1 to TRBJ1-5; D is perhaps TRBD1 (5 bases). Germline V lookup: CDR1 KGHDR, CDR2 SFDVKD. Trimming shortened V by 3 bases and J by 0 bases, and 11 bases separated the two germline ends. This CDR3 has 16 residues. CDR3 amino acids: CATSDPDSYSNQPQHF. The CDR3 coding sequence is TGTGCCACCAGTGATCCTGACAGTTATAGCAATCAGCCCCAGCATTTT.